This T cell receptor (beta chain) was recorded in a study of blood T cell repertoires in COVID-19. Sequencing was performed with immunoSEQ multiplex PCR; in TCRdb, only in-frame clones are kept and a portion is missing. The sample yields roughly 500,000 clones, approximately 89% seen once. The germline CDR1 and CDR2 sequences are DFQATT and SNEGSKA (reference sequence). The germline V and J ends were trimmed by 3 bases and 8 bases, with 26 bases remaining between them. The CDR3 runs 17 residues. The V gene is TRBV20-1, the J gene TRBJ2-1, with D perhaps TRBD1 (6 bases). The sample taken for sequencing was peripheral blood. The TCR comes from a man aged 18-30 years with COVID-19, enrolled during active disease. The CDR3 is CSASQVVSTGSLDEQFF. Written as DNA, the CDR3 is TGCAGTGCTAGTCAAGTGGTATCGACAGGCTCTTTGGATGAGCAGTTCTTC.